The clone carrying this TCR beta chain was detected many times. From RNA transcripts, TCR beta CDR3 regions were amplified. Researchers ran a first-round RT-PCR on the TCR CDR3 using the HTBI primer set. TCRdb analysed the multiplex PCR reads with MiXCR anew, one entry per CDR3 protein. The sample shows around 300,000 distinct CDR3 sequences, about 15% of them seen only once. This record comes from a study of T cells in Graves' hyperthyroidism and ophthalmopathy. Germline lookup yields CDR1 DFQATT and CDR2 SNEGSKA (reference sequence). This CDR3 spans 13 amino acids. V dropped 6 bases and J dropped 4; count of bases not matched to a gene: 5. Graves' hyperthyroidism qualified as stable when ophthalmopathy did not progress within 18 months. Each patient was aged 18 to 65 and had newly diagnosed hyperthyroidism of under 2 months' duration. PBMCs were sourced from about 10 ml fresh peripheral blood.

This receptor was identified in a woman under 40 with Graves' hyperthyroidism. Sequenced: blood. The chain joins TRBV20-1 to TRBJ2-7, with 11 bases identical to TRBD2. The CDR3 nucleotides read TGCAGTGCGCCGGGACTAGCGGATTACGAGCAGTACTTC. It translates to CSAPGLADYEQYF.